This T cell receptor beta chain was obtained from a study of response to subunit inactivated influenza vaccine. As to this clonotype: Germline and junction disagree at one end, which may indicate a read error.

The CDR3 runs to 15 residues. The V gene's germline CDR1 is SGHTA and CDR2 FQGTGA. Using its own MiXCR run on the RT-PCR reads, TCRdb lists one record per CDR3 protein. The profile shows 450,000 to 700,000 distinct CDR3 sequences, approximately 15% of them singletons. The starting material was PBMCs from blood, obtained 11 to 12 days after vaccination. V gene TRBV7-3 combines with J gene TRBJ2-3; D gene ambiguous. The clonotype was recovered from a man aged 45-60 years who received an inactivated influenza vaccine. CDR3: CASGLTYHISDTQYF. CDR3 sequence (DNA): TGTGCCAGCGGCTTAACGTATCATATTTCAGATACGCAGTATTTT.